Below, one T cell receptor beta chain is given with its context. The antigen remains unidentified. This sample was taken from a study of T cell repertoires in cytomegalovirus infection. Study context: In public TCR beta signatures, there were indications of both CMV infection and matching HLA type.

TCRdb recomputed calls from the reads with MiXCR, one row per CDR3 protein. Of about 740,000 distinct CDR3 sequences in the sample, roughly a third are singletons; the top ten hold 2.5% to 3.5%. The CDR3 has 13 residues. With V trimmed by 4 bases and J by 5 bases, 4 bases remained unmatched. In germline, CDR1 is SGHRS, CDR2 YFSETQ. Study results and limitations: Accumulated public TCR beta family frequency recognized individuals carrying CMV together with the relevant HLA. Ex vivo responses were dominated by HLA-C-restricted CMV-specific TCR beta clonotypes.

Sequenced: PBMCs. The clonotype originates from a human donor in good health (CMV status not recorded). Some clones in this sample may be carry-over from other donors' samples. The chain couples TRBV5-1 to TRBJ2-3, with 7 bases that match TRBD1. The CDR3 reads CASSVQGRDTQYF. DNA of the CDR3: TGCGCCAGCAGCGTACAGGGGAGAGATACGCAGTATTTT.